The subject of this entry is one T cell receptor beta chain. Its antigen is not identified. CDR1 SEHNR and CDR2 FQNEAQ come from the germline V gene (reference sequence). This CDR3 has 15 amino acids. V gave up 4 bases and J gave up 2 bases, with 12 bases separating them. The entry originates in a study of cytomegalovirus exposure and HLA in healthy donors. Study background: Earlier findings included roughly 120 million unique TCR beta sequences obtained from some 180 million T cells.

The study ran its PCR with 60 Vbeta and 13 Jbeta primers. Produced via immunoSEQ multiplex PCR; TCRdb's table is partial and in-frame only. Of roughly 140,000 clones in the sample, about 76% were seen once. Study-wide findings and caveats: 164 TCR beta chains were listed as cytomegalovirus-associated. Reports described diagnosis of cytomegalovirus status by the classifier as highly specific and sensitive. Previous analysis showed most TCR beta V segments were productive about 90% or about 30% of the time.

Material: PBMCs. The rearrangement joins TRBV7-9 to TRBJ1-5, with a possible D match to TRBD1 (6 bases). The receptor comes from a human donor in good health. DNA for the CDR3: TGTGCCAGCAGCTCAAGCAGGACAGGCAATCAGCCCCAGCATTTT. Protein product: CASSSSRTGNQPQHF.